This TCR beta chain was captured in a study of blood T cell repertoires in COVID-19. Generated by immunoSEQ multiplex PCR, the TCRdb table keeps only in-frame clones and is missing some. The data show around 100,000 clones, about 89% seen once. CDR3 size: 15 residues. CDR1 and CDR2 from the germline V gene are SEHNR and FQNEAQ (reference sequence). V lost 5 bases and J lost 4, with 17 bases in between. The source material was peripheral blood. The sequence derives from a man in his forties with acute or convalescent COVID-19. V is TRBV7-9 and J is TRBJ1-2; no clear D gene. The CDR3 sequence is CASSIGEGRGYGYTF. In DNA, the CDR3 is TGTGCCAGCAGCATCGGGGAGGGCCGGGGCTATGGCTACACCTTC.